One sample yielded the 22 T cell receptor beta chains listed below, sequenced in a study of blood T cell repertoires in COVID-19. Sequencing used immunoSEQ multiplex PCR; TCRdb keeps in-frame clones, though not all of them. The sample lists around 80,000 clones; over 75% were seen once. Sequencing used peripheral blood. Receptor source: a man older than 75 with acute or convalescent COVID-19.

A single count supports this clone. J is TRBJ1-6 and V is TRBV5-1, with TRBD1 as a possible D gene (5 bases). Looked up from germline, CDR1 is SGHRS and CDR2 is YFSETQ. The V end was cut by 0 bases, the J end by 10 bases, with 14 bases between. This CDR3 is built from 15 residues. In DNA form, the CDR3 reads TGCGCCAGCAGCTTGGATCCGGGGGTAACGTCACCCCTCCACTTT. Its translation is CASSLDPGVTSPLHF.

The chain recombines TRBV29-1 with TRBJ1-5; possibly TRBD1 for D (6 bases). The CDR3 runs to 14 residues. V lost 6 bases to trimming and J lost 4 bases, with 16 bases between them. Germline V lookup: CDR1 SQVTM, CDR2 ANQGSEA. The chain's CDR3 is CSVLEGGGNQPQHF. The DNA for the CDR3 is TGCAGCGTGCTGGAAGGGGGAGGGAATCAGCCCCAGCATTTT.

The rearrangement uses TRBV5-1 and TRBJ1-2, with 10 bases matching TRBD1. This CDR3 contains 16 residues. Germline values: CDR1 SGHRS, CDR2 YFSETQ. V shed 0 bases and J 8 bases; nucleotides not matched to a gene: 10. CDR3 loop: CASSLAQRQGAEGYTF. The CDR3 DNA reads as TGCGCCAGCAGCTTGGCCCAAAGACAGGGGGCGGAAGGCTACACCTTC.

The chain links TRBV6-1 to TRBJ2-7, with TRBD1 matching over 9 bases. The ends lost 2 bases at V and 2 bases at J; junction bases unmatched: 1. This CDR3 is 14 amino acids long. Germline assignment: CDR1 MNHNS and CDR2 SASEGT. DNA of the CDR3: TGTGCCAGCAGTGAATACAGGGGGCCCTACGAGCAGTACTTC. It is translated as CASSEYRGPYEQYF.

The V call is TRBV5-1, the J call TRBJ1-4; unclear D gene. Germline CDR1 and CDR2: SGHRS and YFSETQ. V was trimmed by 2 bases and J by 0 bases, leaving 8 bases between them. This CDR3 is 15 amino acids long. The CDR3 bases are TGCGCCAGCAGCTTCCTAGCTGCAACTAATGAAAAACTGTTTTTT. It specifies CASSFLAATNEKLFF.

The sample holds a few counts of this clone. The genes are TRBV5-1 and TRBJ2-2; 9 bases agree with TRBD1. The CDR3 contains 15 residues. Looked up from germline, CDR1 is SGHRS and CDR2 is YFSETQ. V gave up 8 bases and J gave up 4 bases; unmatched junction bases: 9. Here the CDR3 DNA reads TGCGCCAGTAAGGCCGGGACAGGGCTCACCGGGGAGCTGTTTTTT. The encoded protein is CASKAGTGLTGELFF.

This chain joins TRBV6-6 and TRBJ1-1; the match to TRBD1 covers 10 bases. The CDR3 is 16 amino acids. V shed 5 bases, J shed 5 bases, and the junction held 11 bases outside the gene matches. The V gene's germline CDR1 is MNHNY and CDR2 SVGAGI (reference sequence). CDR3 amino acids: CASSQPRQGAWTEAFF. The CDR3, as DNA: TGTGCCAGCAGTCAACCTCGACAGGGGGCTTGGACTGAAGCTTTCTTT.

The V call is TRBV7-9, the J call TRBJ2-2; 8 nucleotides line up with TRBD1. After removal of 5 bases from V and 7 bases from J, the junction contained 9 bases not matched to a gene. Germline-derived CDR1 and CDR2 are SEHNR and FQNEAQ (reference sequence). This CDR3 comprises 15 residues. The CDR3 nucleotides read TGTGCCAGCAGCCCATCAGGGGGCTCGGGCGGGGAGCTGTTTTTT. It yields the protein CASSPSGGSGGELFF. The variable domain in full, with the rest retrieved from reference TRBV7-9 and TRBJ2-2, is DTGVSQNPRHKITKRGQNVTFRCDPISEHNRLYWYRQTLGQGPEFLTYFQNEAQLEKSRLLSDRFSAERPKGSFSTLEIQRTEQGDSAMYLCASSPSGGSGGELFFGEGSRLTVL.

The rearrangement links TRBV7-2 to TRBJ2-7; 8 bases fit TRBD2. V trimming: 5 bases; J trimming: 4 bases; junction bases outside the gene matches: 7. This CDR3 has 14 residues. Germline lookup yields CDR1 SGHTA and CDR2 FQGNSA. DNA of the CDR3: TGTGCCAGCAGCCCCCGACTAGCGTTATACGAGCAGTACTTC. Translating gives CASSPRLALYEQYF.

The genes are TRBV6-2 or TRBV6-3 and TRBJ1-2; D is unclear. The length of the CDR3 is 12 residues. V dropped 8 bases and J dropped 6 bases, with 13 bases sitting between them. Germline V gives CDR1 MNHEY, CDR2 SVGEGT. CDR3: CASRFGSHGYTF. Here the CDR3 DNA reads TGTGCCAGCCGTTTTGGTAGTCATGGCTACACCTTC.

The sample holds one count of this clone. The chain carries TRBV3-1 (or the pseudogene TRBV3-2) and TRBJ2-7; 7 bases align to TRBD1. CDR1 and CDR2 from the germline V gene are LGHDT and YNNKEL (reference sequence). J was trimmed by 5 bases and V by 5 bases; bases with no gene match: 9. The CDR3 loop spans 14 amino acids. The CDR3 here is CASSEGARSHEQYF. The CDR3 DNA reads as TGTGCCAGCAGCGAGGGGGCGCGATCCCACGAGCAGTACTTC.

This chain joins TRBV18 and TRBJ1-1, with D perhaps matching TRBD1 (5 bases). The V end was cut by 5 bases, the J end by 10 bases, with 14 bases between. The germline gives CDR1 KGHSH, CDR2 LQKENI. This CDR3 has 12 residues. The CDR3 loop reads CASSTQGSPAFF. The CDR3 DNA is TGTGCCAGCTCAACCCAGGGCAGCCCAGCTTTCTTT.

CDR3 residues: CASSTTGTGHQPQHF. CDR3 in DNA: TGTGCCAGCAGCACAACCGGGACTGGACATCAGCCCCAGCATTTT. The J gene is TRBJ1-5, the V gene TRBV6-1, with D possibly TRBD1 on 5 matching bases. The CDR3 spans 15 residues. With 6 bases removed from V and 5 bases from J, the gap between germline ends came to 17 bases. Germline-derived CDR1 and CDR2 are MNHNS and SASEGT.

CDR3 loop: CASSLKGAGEKLFF. The CDR3 DNA sequence: TGTGCCAGCAGCTTGAAGGGGGCTGGGGAAAAACTGTTTTTT. The J gene is TRBJ1-4, the V gene TRBV5-6; TRBD1 aligns across 7 bases. The CDR3 has 14 residues. The ends lost 1 base at V and 8 bases at J; junction bases unmatched: 5. Germline V gene data show CDR1 as SGHDT and CDR2 as YYEEEE.

The genes are TRBV7-9 and TRBJ1-1, with 10 bases aligning to TRBD1. Germline assignment: CDR1 SEHNR and CDR2 FQNEAQ (reference sequence). V dropped 9 bases and J dropped 5; count of bases not matched to a gene: 6. The CDR3 runs 13 residues. The chain's CDR3 is CASRQGAWTEAFF. The CDR3 DNA follows: TGTGCCAGTCGACAGGGGGCATGGACTGAAGCTTTCTTT.

V and J are TRBV9 and TRBJ1-6; TRBD1 aligns across 9 bases. CDR1 is SGDLS and CDR2 is YYNGEE in the germline V gene. The CDR3 sequence is 15 residues long. V gave up 3 bases and J gave up 7 bases; unmatched junction bases: 5. The DNA for the CDR3 is TGTGCCAGCAGCGAAACGGGACAGGGAAATTCACCCCTCCACTTT. Translating it yields CASSETGQGNSPLHF.

The rearrangement links TRBV7-2 to TRBJ2-2, with TRBD2 identical over 7 bases. CDR3 length: 14 residues. Per the germline V gene, CDR1 is SGHTA and CDR2 is FQGNSA. J lost 8 bases, V lost 5 bases, and 8 bases had no gene match. In DNA form, the CDR3 reads TGTGCCAGCAGCCCGGGACTATTATCGGGGGAGCTGTTTTTT. Protein product: CASSPGLLSGELFF.

V gene TRBV5-8 combines with J gene TRBJ2-2, with 11 positions matching TRBD2. Losses at the gene ends were 2 bases for V and 2 bases for J; bases not matched to a gene: 5. CDR1 and CDR2 (germline): SGHTS, YDEGEE. CDR3 length: 17 residues. The CDR3 DNA reads TGTGCCAGCAGCTTACAACTAGCGGGGGCCAACACCGGGGAGCTGTTTTTT. Protein sequence: CASSLQLAGANTGELFF.

The chain uses TRBV11-2 and TRBJ1-1; D is undetermined. The germline V gene encodes CDR1 SGHAT and CDR2 FQNNGV. The CDR3 is 16 amino acids. Trimming shortened V by 2 bases and J by 4 bases, and 17 bases separated the two germline ends. The CDR3 sequence is CASSLRPDPGVTEAFF. DNA for the CDR3: TGTGCCAGCAGCTTACGTCCCGACCCTGGAGTCACTGAAGCTTTCTTT.

This clone has a single count. The chain links TRBV2 to TRBJ2-5; TRBD2 matches 10 bases. The CDR3 runs 15 residues. Germline CDR1 is SNHLY and CDR2 is FYNNEI. The V segment lost 6 bases and the J segment 10 bases; nucleotides outside the gene matches: 14. As DNA, the CDR3 is TGTGCCAGCAGCCCGGAGGCAGCGGGGGGGTTAGGCCAGTACTTC. Its protein is CASSPEAAGGLGQYF.

The chain has TRBV5-4 and TRBJ2-3; possibly TRBD2 for D (5 bases). This CDR3 region has 16 residues. V lost 0 bases, J lost 6 bases, and 17 bases lay in between. Looked up from germline, CDR1 is SGHNT and CDR2 is YYREEE (reference sequence). CDR3 sequence reads: CASSLGGKRELDTQYF. CDR3 sequence (DNA): TGTGCCAGCAGCTTGGGGGGTAAGAGGGAATTGGATACGCAGTATTTT.

The sample holds a few counts of this clone. The V and J genes are TRBV4-1 and TRBJ1-1; D may be TRBD1 (6 bases). This CDR3 contains 14 residues. Trimming shortened V by 5 bases and J by 1 base, and 11 bases separated the two germline ends. The germline V gene encodes CDR1 MGHRA and CDR2 YSYEKL. This chain's CDR3 is CASSFGQKNTEAFF. The CDR3 bases are TGCGCCAGCAGCTTCGGACAGAAGAACACTGAAGCTTTCTTT.